This TCR beta chain was sequenced in a study of control samples from healthy donors and cancer patients. The CDR3 sequence is 16 residues long. The V and J ends lost 5 bases and 8 bases respectively, with 22 bases between them. Germline V gene lookup returns CDR1 SEHNR and CDR2 FQNEAQ (reference sequence). Profiling relied on immunoSEQ multiplex PCR, and the TCRdb table lists in-frame clones only, not all of them. Of some 140,000 clones listed, roughly 92% are singletons. The rearrangement joins TRBV7-9 to TRBJ2-1; D might be TRBD1 (6 bases). The source of this sequence is a man under 40 in good health. Sequencing was done on a sample of blood. CDR3: CASSKRGRGPGDEQFF. For the CDR3, the DNA is TGTGCCAGCAGCAAGAGAGGAAGAGGGCCAGGGGATGAGCAGTTCTTC.